The 22 T cell receptor beta chains given below trace back to one sample, sequenced in a study of T cells after posttransplantation cyclophosphamide. Data came from immunoSEQ multiplex PCR; TCRdb stores just in-frame clones and leaves some out. Listed for the sample are 25,000 to 30,000 clones, none seen a single time. Sequencing used PBMCs. Receptor source: a woman aged 60 to 75 in good health, CMV-negative, and a related stem cell transplant donor.

This clone was seen repeatedly, ten times or more. This chain connects TRBV7-2 to TRBJ1-1; tentatively, D is TRBD1 (6 bases). Trimming shortened V by 2 bases and J by 6 bases, and 13 bases separated the two germline ends. Germline V gene sequence: CDR1 SGHTA, CDR2 FQGNSA. The CDR3 is 14 amino acids. DNA of the CDR3: TGTGCCAGCAGCTTAATTGGGGGGGCGGCTGAAGCTTTCTTT. As protein: CASSLIGGAAEAFF.

This clone was recorded a few times. The rearrangement uses TRBV18 and TRBJ1-5; unclear D gene. The CDR3 extends over 15 amino acids. The germline gives CDR1 KGHSH, CDR2 LQKENI. The V and J ends lost 3 bases and 4 bases respectively, with 13 bases between them. The CDR3 DNA reads as TGTGCCAGCTCACCGCGACACGCGACGAATCAGCCCCAGCATTTT. It encodes CASSPRHATNQPQHF.

This clone was observed at least ten times. V and J are TRBV28 and TRBJ1-3, with TRBD1 as a possible D gene (5 bases). Trimming removed 5 bases from V and 2 bases from J, with 10 bases in between. The length of the CDR3 is 14 residues. Germline CDR1 is MDHEN and CDR2 is SYDVKM. The CDR3 region has the DNA TGTGCCAGCAGTCCCGGGACTACTGGAAACACCATATATTTT. This sequence encodes CASSPGTTGNTIYF.

This clone was observed at least ten times. The genes are TRBV19 and TRBJ1-1; the D is unclear. CDR3 size: 14 residues. Germline V gene lookup returns CDR1 LNHDA and CDR2 SQIVND (reference sequence). V shed 11 bases and J shed 0 bases, with 16 bases lying between them. DNA of the CDR3: TGTGCCTCAACCGAATTGCGGGTGAACACTGAAGCTTTCTTT. This translates into CASTELRVNTEAFF.

This clone was seen ten or more times. The rearrangement joins TRBV10-2 to TRBJ2-7; D gene unclear. The CDR3 is 13 amino acids. Germline V lookup: CDR1 WSHSY, CDR2 SAAADI. Trimming removed 2 bases from V and 5 bases from J, with 10 bases in between. DNA of the CDR3: TGCGCCAGCAGTGAGACAGTAATCCACGAGCAGTACTTC. Encoded protein: CASSETVIHEQYF.

The chain uses TRBV19 and TRBJ2-5; 10 bases are a match to TRBD1. This CDR3 contains 15 residues. Germline CDR1 LNHDA, CDR2 SQIVND (reference sequence). The trim removed 5 bases at V and 1 base at J, leaving 4 bases unmatched. The DNA for the CDR3 is TGTGCCAGTAGTCCCCGACAGGGGGCCCAAGAGACCCAGTACTTC. Its protein product is CASSPRQGAQETQYF.

This clone was detected ten times or more. The chain joins TRBV19 to TRBJ2-1; D remains ambiguous. V dropped 7 bases and J dropped 7 bases, with 17 bases sitting between them. The CDR3 length is 14 residues. Germline V gene lookup returns CDR1 LNHDA and CDR2 SQIVND (reference sequence). This chain's CDR3 is CASTQSVGWNEQFF. The CDR3 DNA is TGTGCCAGTACCCAGAGCGTCGGTTGGAATGAGCAGTTCTTC.

This clone came up a few times. The genes are TRBV9 and TRBJ2-2, with D possibly being TRBD1 (5 bases). Per germline, CDR1 SGDLS and CDR2 YYNGEE. Trimming pared 4 bases from V and 5 bases from J, leaving 21 bases between. The CDR3 extends over 17 amino acids. The CDR3: CASSPPYLGASTGELFF. As DNA, the CDR3 is TGTGCCAGCAGCCCCCCGTACCTAGGGGCGAGTACCGGGGAGCTGTTTTTT.

At least ten counts were recorded for this clone. V and J are TRBV11-1 and TRBJ2-1, with D possibly TRBD1 on 6 matching bases. CDR3 length: 12 amino acids. Germline V gene lookup returns CDR1 SGHAT and CDR2 FQDESV (reference sequence). V was shortened by 5 bases and J by 13 bases, with 15 bases between the two germline ends. The CDR3 DNA reads as TGTGCCAGCAGCGTGGACAGCCCTCCCCAGTTCTTC. Translating gives CASSVDSPPQFF.

This clone has more than one count but fewer than ten. At one end the junction does not follow the germline gene, possibly because of a read error. The chain combines TRBV12-3 or TRBV12-4 with TRBJ2-7, with 7 bases aligning to TRBD2. The CDR3 extends over 14 amino acids. The CDR3 is CACREGYRSYEQYF. The DNA of the CDR3 is TGTGCCTGCAGGGAGGGGTATCGCTCCTACGAGCAGTACTTC.

This clone was observed a handful of times. The chain combines TRBV6-6 with TRBJ2-3; D gene ambiguous. CDR1 and CDR2 (germline): MNHNY, SVGAGI (reference sequence). The CDR3 contains 13 residues. Trimming removed 0 bases from V and 5 bases from J, with 6 bases in between. The CDR3 DNA follows: TGTGCCAGCAGTTACTCCCAGTTAGATACGCAGTATTTT. It encodes CASSYSQLDTQYF.

This clone has a count of ten or more. The genes are TRBV10-3 and TRBJ1-5, with D perhaps TRBD1 (5 bases). The V gene's germline CDR1 is ENHRY and CDR2 SYGVKD. V was pared by 10 bases and J by 3 bases, with 13 bases between. This CDR3 region has 13 residues. The CDR3 region has the DNA TGTGCCAGCCAAGACAGTCCCAATCAGCCCCAGCATTTT. It encodes CASQDSPNQPQHF.

This clone was counted ten times or more. The CDR3 spells CASSSIAGGTDTQYF. As DNA, the CDR3 is TGTGCCAGCAGCTCGATAGCGGGAGGCACAGATACGCAGTATTTT. This chain joins TRBV7-3 and TRBJ2-3; 9 bases map to TRBD2. Per the germline V gene, CDR1 is SGHTA and CDR2 is FQGTGA. This CDR3 is built from 15 residues. V shed 4 bases and J 1 base; nucleotides not matched to a gene: 3.

This clone occurred many times. The chain has TRBV28 and TRBJ1-3, with D uncertain. The length of the CDR3 is 15 residues. CDR1 MDHEN and CDR2 SYDVKM come from the germline V gene. Trimming pared 4 bases from V and 3 bases from J, leaving 13 bases between. In DNA form, the CDR3 reads TGTGCCAGCAGTTGGGCCAGCAATCATGGAAACACCATATATTTT. Translated, it gives CASSWASNHGNTIYF.

The genes are TRBV5-1 and TRBJ2-7, with 15 bases identical to TRBD2. The V gene's germline CDR1 is SGHRS and CDR2 YFSETQ. Trimming took 4 bases from V and 5 from J; bases not matched to a gene: 7. The CDR3 loop spans 16 amino acids. The CDR3 nucleotides read TGCGCCAGCAGCAAACCGGGACTAGCGGGAGGAAACGAGCAGTACTTC. This gives the protein CASSKPGLAGGNEQYF.

The J gene is TRBJ1-2, the V gene TRBV5-1; 8 bases agree with TRBD1. The J segment lost 10 bases and the V segment lost 4 bases, leaving 9 bases of the junction unmatched. Germline V CDR1 and CDR2: SGHRS, YFSETQ. This CDR3 contains 13 residues. CDR3 loop: CASSIGQGIDYTF. The CDR3 bases are TGCGCCAGCAGCATAGGACAGGGTATAGACTACACCTTC.

This clone was counted ten times or more. The V and J genes are TRBV6-4 and TRBJ1-1; D might be TRBD1 (6 bases). CDR3 length: 13 amino acids. CDR1 and CDR2 from the germline V gene are MRHNA and SNTAGT. V was pared by 3 bases and J by 3 bases, with 8 bases between. Here the CDR3 DNA reads TGTGCCAGCAGTGAAACAGGGTACACTGAAGCTTTCTTT. Translation gives CASSETGYTEAFF.

This clone appeared many times. This sequence joins TRBV2 and TRBJ2-1, with TRBD1 matching over 7 bases. CDR3 length: 15 amino acids. CDR1 is SNHLY, CDR2 FYNNEI, per germline. V lost 4 bases and J lost 0; bases outside the gene matches: 3. The CDR3, as DNA: TGTGCCAGCAGTGGGGACAGTAACTCCTACAATGAGCAGTTCTTC. Its translation: CASSGDSNSYNEQFF.

The V and J genes are TRBV9 and TRBJ2-2; D not resolved. This CDR3 is 16 amino acids long. Germline-derived CDR1 and CDR2 are SGDLS and YYNGEE. With 0 bases removed from V and 0 bases from J, the gap between germline ends came to 9 bases. CDR3 nucleotides: TGTGCCAGCAGCGTAGATCCAAATCCGAACACCGGGGAGCTGTTTTTT. Encoded protein: CASSVDPNPNTGELFF.

This clone was seen at least ten times. The chain has TRBV27 and TRBJ2-7, with a possible D match to TRBD1 (5 bases). CDR3 size: 13 residues. V was cut by 6 bases and J by 2 bases, with 11 bases left in between. Germline V gene lookup returns CDR1 MNHEY and CDR2 SMNVEV (reference sequence). The CDR3 region has the DNA TGTGCCAGCAGCCCGGACATAACCTACGAGCAGTACTTC. As protein: CASSPDITYEQYF.

This clone has a handful of counts. The chain couples TRBV12-3 or TRBV12-4 to TRBJ2-5; weak D call: TRBD1 (5 bases). The length of the CDR3 is 14 residues. Trimming pared 6 bases from V and 1 base from J, leaving 12 bases between. CDR3 DNA sequence: TGTGCCAGCAGCCCCGACAGAATCCAAGAGACCCAGTACTTC. This codes for CASSPDRIQETQYF.

This clone has at least ten counts. The CDR3 spells CASSLYRGDNEQFF. The CDR3 DNA reads TGTGCCAGCAGTTTATACAGGGGGGACAATGAGCAGTTCTTC. The chain links TRBV28 to TRBJ2-1, with 8 bases that match TRBD1. J gave up 5 bases and V 1 base, and 1 base lay outside the gene matches. Per germline, CDR1 MDHEN and CDR2 SYDVKM. The length of the CDR3 is 14 residues. The variable domain in full, with the rest retrieved from reference TRBV28 and TRBJ2-1, is DVKVTQSSRYLVKRTGEKVFLECVQDMDHENMFWYRQDPGLGLRLIYFSYDVKMKEKGDIPEGYSVSREKKERFSLILESASTNQTSMYLCASSLYRGDNEQFFGPGTRLTVL.